This TCR beta chain comes out of a study of T cells after yellow fever vaccination. Study-wide background: Fractions low in cell number were prepared with SMART-Seq v4 Ultra Low Input.

Findings and caveats of the study: One caveat is that FACS-sorted repertoires could contain abundant clonotypes contaminating from the bulk population. Only a minor proportion of clonotypes was detected across both CD4 and CD8 compartments.

Each CDR3 protein is one row after TCRdb ran MiXCR on the 5' RACE reads. The sample lists about 350,000 distinct CDR3 sequences, around 8.1% occurring once. This clonotype was seen a handful of times. Its target is unknown. The CDR3 contains 16 residues. Germline V gene lookup returns CDR1 SGHAT and CDR2 FQNNGV. Trimming stripped 5 bases from V and 3 bases from J, with 20 bases between. This chain connects TRBV11-2 to TRBJ2-7, with a weak D call TRBD2 (5 bases). This material consisted of PBMCs, taken 45 days after the first yellow fever vaccination. This receptor was obtained from a man younger than 30 who received the YFV17D yellow fever vaccine. CDR3 sequence: CASSAKEIGMNYEQYF. CDR3 DNA: TGTGCCAGCAGCGCCAAAGAGATCGGGATGAACTACGAGCAGTACTTC.